These 26 T cell receptor beta chains share one sample of origin, sequenced in a study of T cells after yellow fever vaccination. TCRdb redid the calling of the 5' RACE reads with MiXCR, one entry per CDR3 protein. This sample has 350,000 to 450,000 distinct CDR3 sequences, with 18% found just once. The specimen was PBMCs, collected before the yellow fever booster vaccination. Receptors originate from a man between 18 and 35 years old who received the YFV17D yellow fever vaccine.

This clonotype turned up a few times. V is TRBV7-9 and J is TRBJ2-4; tentatively, D is TRBD2 (7 bases). The CDR3 sequence is 16 residues long. The germline V and J ends were trimmed by 5 bases and 0 bases, with 14 bases remaining between them. Germline-derived CDR1 and CDR2 are SEHNR and FQNEAQ (reference sequence). The CDR3 DNA reads as TGTGCCAGCAGCGACAACGGGGGGCTAGCCAAAAACATTCAGTACTTC. Protein product: CASSDNGGLAKNIQYF.

This clonotype has only a few counts. The chain carries TRBV4-2 and TRBJ1-4; possibly TRBD1 for D (5 bases). With 10 bases removed from V and 4 bases from J, the gap between germline ends came to 19 bases. Germline V gene data show CDR1 as LGHNA and CDR2 as YNFKEQ. This CDR3 region has 15 residues. The CDR3 reads CATAKYDRNNEKLFF. CDR3 in DNA: TGTGCCACCGCCAAGTATGACAGAAATAATGAAAAACTGTTTTTT.

The chain recombines TRBV7-3 with TRBJ2-3; 7 bases fit TRBD1. The V segment lost 5 bases and the J segment 3 bases; nucleotides outside the gene matches: 5. CDR3 size: 14 residues. Germline loops: CDR1 SGHTA, CDR2 FQGTGA. For the CDR3, the DNA is TGTGCCAGCAGCCCAACAGGGGAAACAGATACGCAGTATTTT. As protein: CASSPTGETDTQYF.

The chain employs TRBV9 and TRBJ2-5, with TRBD2 identical over 7 bases. The CDR3 totals 16 residues. Germline V gene sequence: CDR1 SGDLS, CDR2 YYNGEE. The ends lost 1 base at V and 1 base at J; junction bases unmatched: 7. The CDR3 nucleotides read TGTGCCAGCAGCGTAACAGCGGGGACCTTCCAAGAGACCCAGTACTTC. Translating it yields CASSVTAGTFQETQYF.

The CDR3 here is CASSKGAGQGEDTQYF. The CDR3 DNA is TGTGCCAGCAGTAAAGGTGCGGGACAGGGTGAAGATACGCAGTATTTT. The rearrangement uses TRBV12-3 or TRBV12-4 and TRBJ2-3; the match to TRBD1 covers 9 bases. V shed 5 bases, J shed 5 bases, and the junction held 11 bases outside the gene matches. This CDR3 is built from 16 residues.

The rearrangement joins TRBV7-9 to TRBJ1-1, with D perhaps matching TRBD1 (5 bases). The length of the CDR3 is 13 residues. Trimming stripped 4 bases from V and 7 bases from J, with 13 bases between. Germline V gene lookup returns CDR1 SEHNR and CDR2 FQNEAQ (reference sequence). DNA for the CDR3: TGTGCCAGCAGCTCGATGTTGGGGCTTGAAGCTTTCTTT. It codes for CASSSMLGLEAFF. Supplemented by reference TRBV7-9 and TRBJ1-1, the full variable domain reads DTGVSQNPRHKITKRGQNVTFRCDPISEHNRLYWYRQTLGQGPEFLTYFQNEAQLEKSRLLSDRFSAERPKGSFSTLEIQRTEQGDSAMYLCASSSMLGLEAFFGQGTRLTVV.

This clonotype has just a few counts. This sequence joins TRBV29-1 and TRBJ2-3; 14 nucleotides align to TRBD2. Germline V gene sequence: CDR1 SQVTM, CDR2 ANQGSEA. The CDR3 has 16 residues. V trimming: 6 bases; J trimming: 6 bases; junction bases outside the gene matches: 11. This chain's CDR3 is CSVPGLAGADWDTQYF. The CDR3 nucleotides read TGCAGCGTACCGGGACTAGCGGGGGCCGACTGGGATACGCAGTATTTT.

This clonotype was seen more than once but under ten times. This chain uses TRBV6-5 with TRBJ2-1, with TRBD2 as a possible D gene (6 bases). Germline-derived CDR1 and CDR2 are MNHEY and SVGAGI. This CDR3 contains 13 residues. Trimming pared 2 bases from V and 4 bases from J, leaving 6 bases between. The CDR3 nucleotides are TGTGCCAGCAGTTACGGGACTTACAATGAGCAGTTCTTC. Translated, it gives CASSYGTYNEQFF.

This clonotype was counted only a few times. This chain joins TRBV2 and TRBJ2-3; D ambiguous. The CDR3 consists of 13 residues. Germline V gene lookup returns CDR1 SNHLY and CDR2 FYNNEI. Trimming removed 5 bases at V and 2 bases at J, with 8 bases between. The CDR3 sequence is CASSQPVTDTQYF. CDR3 in DNA: TGTGCCAGCAGTCAGCCAGTCACAGATACGCAGTATTTT. The whole variable domain, remainder taken from reference TRBV2 and TRBJ2-3, is EPEVTQTPSHQVTQMGQEVILRCVPISNHLYFYWYRQILGQKVEFLVSFYNNEISEKSEIFDDQFSVERPDGSNFTLKIRSTKLEDSAMYFCASSQPVTDTQYFGPGTRLTVL.

In this sample, this clonotype turned up a few times. The genes are TRBV12-3 or TRBV12-4 and TRBJ2-2, with TRBD1 matching over 7 bases. The CDR3 spans 14 residues. Trimming removed 5 bases from V and 6 bases from J; junction bases left unmatched: 6. The CDR3 protein is CASSAGGRAGELFF. The CDR3 bases are TGTGCCAGCAGTGCAGGGGGAAGGGCCGGGGAGCTGTTTTTT.

The chain has TRBV6-5 and TRBJ2-3; D unresolved. Germline V gives CDR1 MNHEY, CDR2 SVGAGI. V was clipped by 10 bases and J by 3 bases, with 14 bases between them. The CDR3 consists of 13 residues. This chain's CDR3 is CATSQPGTDTQYF. CDR3 bases: TGTGCCACCTCGCAGCCCGGAACAGATACGCAGTATTTT.

This clonotype turned up a few times. In DNA form, the CDR3 reads TGTGCCAGCAGCTTGGAGGGGATTCCAGCAACTAATGAAAAACTGTTTTTT. This sequence encodes CASSLEGIPATNEKLFF. This chain connects TRBV5-5 to TRBJ1-4, with D maybe TRBD1 (5 bases). Trimming shortened V by 0 bases and J by 0 bases, and 12 bases separated the two germline ends. The CDR3 covers 17 residues. Germline assignment: CDR1 SGHKS and CDR2 YYEKEE (reference sequence).

This rearrangement joins TRBV23-1 to TRBJ1-1, with 8 bases matching TRBD1. TRBV23-1 is filed as an ORF, its function uncertain. The CDR3 loop spans 16 amino acids. V lost 4 bases to trimming and J lost 3 bases; unmatched junction nucleotides: 10. The CDR3 sequence is CASSRDRQGLDTEAFF. CDR3 bases: TGCGCCAGCAGTCGAGACCGACAGGGGCTGGACACTGAAGCTTTCTTT.

The rearrangement links TRBV12-3 or TRBV12-4 to TRBJ1-5; tentatively, D is TRBD1 (5 bases). V lost 4 bases and J lost 0, with 16 bases in between. This CDR3 has 17 residues. CDR3 residues: CASSSRQGTLSNQPQHF. In DNA form, the CDR3 reads TGTGCCAGCAGTTCCCGGCAGGGAACTCTTAGCAATCAGCCCCAGCATTTT.

The sample holds a few counts of this clonotype. The V gene is TRBV7-2, the J gene TRBJ1-1; D gene uncertain. V dropped 2 bases and J dropped 3 bases, with 13 bases sitting between them. Per the germline V gene, CDR1 is SGHTA and CDR2 is FQGNSA. This CDR3 is 15 amino acids long. Written as DNA, the CDR3 is TGTGCCAGCAGCTTAAGCGGCAGTGGGCACACTGAAGCTTTCTTT. Amino acids: CASSLSGSGHTEAFF.

The rearrangement links TRBV5-1 to TRBJ1-1, with D possibly being TRBD1 (6 bases). CDR1 SGHRS and CDR2 YFSETQ come from the germline V gene. CDR3 length: 15 amino acids. The V and J ends lost 0 bases and 6 bases respectively, with 15 bases between them. The chain's CDR3 is CASSLGPTGPAEAFF. The CDR3 nucleotides read TGCGCCAGCAGCTTGGGTCCCACAGGGCCGGCTGAAGCTTTCTTT.

The J gene is TRBJ1-1, the V gene TRBV29-1; 8 nucleotides match TRBD1. This CDR3 comprises 15 residues. Per the germline V gene, CDR1 is SQVTM and CDR2 is ANQGSEA. The V segment lost 3 bases and the J segment 2 bases; nucleotides outside the gene matches: 8. The CDR3 nucleotides read TGCAGCGTTGATCCCCACAGGGGGGGAAACACTGAAGCTTTCTTT. Protein: CSVDPHRGGNTEAFF.

This clonotype was counted only a few times. The chain joins TRBV6-5 to TRBJ2-2, with 7 bases that match TRBD1. The trim removed 7 bases at V and 9 bases at J, leaving 8 bases unmatched. The CDR3 contains 13 residues. Germline CDR1 is MNHEY and CDR2 is SVGAGI. In nucleotides, the CDR3 is TGTGCCAGCACCCCGGCAGGGGGTAGGGAGCTGTTTTTT. Its protein is CASTPAGGRELFF.

Ten or more counts support this clonotype. This rearrangement joins TRBV7-3 to TRBJ1-2, with D uncertain. CDR1 SGHTA and CDR2 FQGTGA come from the germline V gene. V gave up 2 bases and J gave up 4 bases, with 8 bases separating them. The CDR3 contains 13 residues. The CDR3 region is CASSLEGGYGYTF. The CDR3 DNA reads as TGTGCCAGCAGCTTAGAGGGTGGCTATGGCTACACCTTC.

The V and J genes are TRBV7-2 and TRBJ1-1; D remains unclear. The ends were cut back, 5 bases at V and 0 bases at J, with 7 bases in the middle. This CDR3 comprises 13 residues. CDR1 SGHTA and CDR2 FQGNSA come from the germline V gene. The CDR3 is CASSGIMNTEAFF. The DNA for the CDR3 is TGTGCCAGCAGCGGGATCATGAACACTGAAGCTTTCTTT.

The chain employs TRBV4-2 and TRBJ2-6; no definite D call. CDR3 length equals 16 residues. CDR1 is LGHNA, CDR2 YNFKEQ, per germline. Trimming shortened V by 3 bases and J by 3 bases, and 12 bases separated the two germline ends. CDR3 residues: CASSQRSLGGANVLTF. CDR3 coding DNA: TGTGCCAGCAGCCAGAGGAGCCTCGGTGGGGCCAACGTCCTGACTTTC.

This clonotype has only a few counts. The chain recombines TRBV7-2 with TRBJ1-2; D is perhaps TRBD1 (5 bases). CDR1 and CDR2 (germline): SGHTA, FQGNSA. V lost 5 bases and J lost 0, with 10 bases in between. The CDR3 consists of 14 residues. In DNA, the CDR3 is TGTGCCAGCAGCGCGACAGTCTCTAACTATGGCTACACCTTC. Amino acids: CASSATVSNYGYTF.

The chain uses TRBV5-1 and TRBJ1-2; weak D call: TRBD1 (6 bases). Trimming cost V 2 bases and J 8 bases, with 16 bases left between them. The CDR3 consists of 14 residues. The germline V gene encodes CDR1 SGHRS and CDR2 YFSETQ. CDR3 bases: TGCGCCAGCAGCTTACAGGGTTCTTCCTCCGGCTACACCTTC. It translates to CASSLQGSSSGYTF.

V gene TRBV6-2 or TRBV6-3 combines with J gene TRBJ2-5; D is unresolved. Trimming removed 5 bases from V and 2 bases from J, with 6 bases in between. The CDR3 extends over 12 amino acids. Per germline, CDR1 MNHEY and CDR2 SVGEGT. CDR3 sequence: CASSGLQETQYF. CDR3 DNA: TGTGCCAGCAGTGGGCTTCAAGAGACCCAGTACTTC.

This clonotype has a single count. The genes are TRBV23-1 and TRBJ1-5, with a tentative D call TRBD1 (6 bases). TRBV23-1 is given ORF status, its function remaining uncertain. The CDR3 is 16 residues long. V was clipped by 2 bases and J by 3 bases, with 14 bases between them. Written as DNA, the CDR3 is TGCGCCAGCAGTCAAACAGGGAGGGGCCTCAATCAGCCCCAGCATTTT. It yields the protein CASSQTGRGLNQPQHF.

In this sample, this clonotype turned up a few times. The genes are TRBV7-2 and TRBJ2-3; no definite D call. CDR1 and CDR2 (germline): SGHTA, FQGNSA. V was pared by 0 bases and J by 0 bases, with 7 bases between. This CDR3 has 15 residues. The CDR3 DNA sequence: TGTGCCAGCAGCTTAGCTGCGAGCAGCACAGATACGCAGTATTTT. Its translation: CASSLAASSTDTQYF.